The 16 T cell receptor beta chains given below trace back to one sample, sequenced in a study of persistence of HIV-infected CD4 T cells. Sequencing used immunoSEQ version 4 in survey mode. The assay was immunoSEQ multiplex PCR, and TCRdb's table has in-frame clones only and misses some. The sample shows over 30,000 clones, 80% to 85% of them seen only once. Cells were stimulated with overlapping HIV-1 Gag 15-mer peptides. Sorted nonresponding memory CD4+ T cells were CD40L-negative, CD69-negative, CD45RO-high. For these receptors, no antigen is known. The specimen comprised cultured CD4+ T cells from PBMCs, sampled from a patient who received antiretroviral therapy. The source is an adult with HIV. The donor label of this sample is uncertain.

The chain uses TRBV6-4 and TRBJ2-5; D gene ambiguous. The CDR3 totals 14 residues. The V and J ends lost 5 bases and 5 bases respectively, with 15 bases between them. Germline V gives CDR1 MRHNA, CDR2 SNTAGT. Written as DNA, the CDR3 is TGTGCCAGCAGTACCCGGCCGCGTGGGGAGACCCAGTACTTC. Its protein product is CASSTRPRGETQYF.

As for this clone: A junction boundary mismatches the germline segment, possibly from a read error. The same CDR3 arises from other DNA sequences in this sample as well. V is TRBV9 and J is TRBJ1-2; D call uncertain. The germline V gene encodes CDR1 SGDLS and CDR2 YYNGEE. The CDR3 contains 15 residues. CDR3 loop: CASSVDVALNYGYTF. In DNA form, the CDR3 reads TGTGCCAGCAGTGTAGACGTCGCGTTAAACTATGGCTACACCTTC.

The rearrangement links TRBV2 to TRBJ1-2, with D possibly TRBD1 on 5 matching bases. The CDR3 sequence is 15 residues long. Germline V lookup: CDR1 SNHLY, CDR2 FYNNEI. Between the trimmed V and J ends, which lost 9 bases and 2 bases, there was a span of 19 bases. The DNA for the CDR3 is TGTGCCAGAAATAATCGATTCGGGGGGAACTATGGCTACACCTTC. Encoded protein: CARNNRFGGNYGYTF.

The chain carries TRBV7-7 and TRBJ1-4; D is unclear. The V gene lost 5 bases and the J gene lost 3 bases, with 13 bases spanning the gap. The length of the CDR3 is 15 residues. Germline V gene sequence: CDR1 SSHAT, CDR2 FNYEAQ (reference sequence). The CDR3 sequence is CASSPDGSPNEKLFF. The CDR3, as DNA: TGTGCCAGCAGCCCCGACGGATCGCCTAATGAAAAACTGTTTTTT.

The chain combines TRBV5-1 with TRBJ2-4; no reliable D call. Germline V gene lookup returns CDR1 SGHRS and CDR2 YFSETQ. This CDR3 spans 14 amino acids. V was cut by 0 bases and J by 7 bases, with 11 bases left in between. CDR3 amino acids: CASSLVSQGNIQYF. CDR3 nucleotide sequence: TGCGCCAGCAGCTTGGTGTCCCAAGGGAACATTCAGTACTTC.

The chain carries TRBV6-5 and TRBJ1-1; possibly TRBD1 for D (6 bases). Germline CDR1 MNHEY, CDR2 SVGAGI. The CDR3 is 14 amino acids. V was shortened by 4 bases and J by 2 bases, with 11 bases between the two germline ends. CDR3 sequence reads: CASSSPRGNTEAFF. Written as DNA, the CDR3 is TGTGCCAGCAGTTCTCCCAGGGGTAACACTGAAGCTTTCTTT.

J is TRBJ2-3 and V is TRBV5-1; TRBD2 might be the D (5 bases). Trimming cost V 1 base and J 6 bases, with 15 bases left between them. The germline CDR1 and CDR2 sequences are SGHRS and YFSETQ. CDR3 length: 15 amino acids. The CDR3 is CASSLSWSSGDTQYF. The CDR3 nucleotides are TGCGCCAGCAGCTTGAGTTGGTCTTCGGGGGATACGCAGTATTTT.

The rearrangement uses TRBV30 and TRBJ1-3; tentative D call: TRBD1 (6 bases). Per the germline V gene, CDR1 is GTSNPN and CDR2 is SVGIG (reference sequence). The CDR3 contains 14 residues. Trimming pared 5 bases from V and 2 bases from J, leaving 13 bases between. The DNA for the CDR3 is TGTGCCTGGGGGGACACTTTCGCTGGAAACACCATATATTTT. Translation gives CAWGDTFAGNTIYF.

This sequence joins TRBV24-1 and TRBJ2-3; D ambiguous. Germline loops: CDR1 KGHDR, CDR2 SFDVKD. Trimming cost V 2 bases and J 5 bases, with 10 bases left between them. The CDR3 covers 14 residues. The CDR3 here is CATSDWALQDTQYF. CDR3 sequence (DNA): TGTGCCACCAGTGATTGGGCTCTACAAGATACGCAGTATTTT.

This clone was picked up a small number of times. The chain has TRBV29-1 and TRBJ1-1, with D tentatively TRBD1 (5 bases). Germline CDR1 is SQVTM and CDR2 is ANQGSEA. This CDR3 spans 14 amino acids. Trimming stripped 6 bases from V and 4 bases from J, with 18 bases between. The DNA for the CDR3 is TGCAGCGTCTTAGAGGGCGCAGGGAGCACTGAAGCTTTCTTT. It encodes CSVLEGAGSTEAFF.

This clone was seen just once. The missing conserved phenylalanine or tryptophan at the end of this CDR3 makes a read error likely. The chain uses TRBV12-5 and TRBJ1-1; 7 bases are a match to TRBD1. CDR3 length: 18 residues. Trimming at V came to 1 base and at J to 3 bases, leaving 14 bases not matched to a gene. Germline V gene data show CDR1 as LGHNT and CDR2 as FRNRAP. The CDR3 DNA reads TGTGCTAGTGGTTTGGGCAGGGGGACATTTCGAGGGGACACTGAAGCTTTCCTT. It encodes CASGLGRGTFRGDTEAFL.

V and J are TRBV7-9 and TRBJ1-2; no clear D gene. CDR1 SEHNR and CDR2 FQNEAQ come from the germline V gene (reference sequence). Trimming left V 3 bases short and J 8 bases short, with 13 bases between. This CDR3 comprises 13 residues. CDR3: CASSFSTQPGYTF. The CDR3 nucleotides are TGTGCCAGCAGCTTTTCAACCCAACCCGGCTACACCTTC.

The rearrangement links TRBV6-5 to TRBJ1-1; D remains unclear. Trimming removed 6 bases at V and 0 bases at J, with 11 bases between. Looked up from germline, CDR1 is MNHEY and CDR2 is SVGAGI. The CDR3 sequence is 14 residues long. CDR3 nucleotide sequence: TGTGCCAGCAGGAAGGCAGACTTGAACACTGAAGCTTTCTTT. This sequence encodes CASRKADLNTEAFF.

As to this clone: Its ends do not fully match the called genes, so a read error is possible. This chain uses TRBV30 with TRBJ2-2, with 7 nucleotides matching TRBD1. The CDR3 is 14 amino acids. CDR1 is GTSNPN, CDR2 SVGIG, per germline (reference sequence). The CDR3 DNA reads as TGTGCCTGGAACTCCGGGACAGTGACCGGGGAGCTGGTTTTT. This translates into CAWNSGTVTGELVF.

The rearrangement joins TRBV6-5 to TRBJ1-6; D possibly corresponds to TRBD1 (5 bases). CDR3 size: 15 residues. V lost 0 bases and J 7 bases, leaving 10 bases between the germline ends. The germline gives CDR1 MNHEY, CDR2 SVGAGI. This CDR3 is CASSYSGPYNSPLHF. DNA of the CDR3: TGTGCCAGCAGTTACTCGGGACCGTACAATTCACCCCTCCACTTT.

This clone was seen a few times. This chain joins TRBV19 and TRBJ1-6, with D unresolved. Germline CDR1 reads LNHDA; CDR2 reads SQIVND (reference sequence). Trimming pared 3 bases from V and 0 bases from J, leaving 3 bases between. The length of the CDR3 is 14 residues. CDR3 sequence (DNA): TGTGCCAGTAGTATGAGCTCCTATAATTCACCCCTCCACTTT. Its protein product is CASSMSSYNSPLHF. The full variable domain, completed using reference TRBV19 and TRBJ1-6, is DGGITQSPKYLFRKEGQNVTLSCEQNLNHDAMYWYRQDPGQGLRLIYYSQIVNDFQKGDIAEGYSVSREKKESFPLTVTSAQKNPTAFYLCASSMSSYNSPLHFGNGTRLTVT.